The source of this T cell receptor (beta chain) is a study of beta chain features in type 1 diabetes. The V gene's germline CDR1 is MNHEY and CDR2 SVGAGI. The V end lost 6 bases, the J end lost 3 bases, and 15 bases lay between the germline ends. The CDR3 runs to 14 residues. Expressed TCRB transcripts were sequenced because the isolated RNA had all been reverse transcribed beforehand. Assay: immunoSEQ multiplex PCR; the TCRdb copy retains only in-frame clones and omits some. Among 350,000 to 450,000 clones, over 13% were seen once, and the ten largest hold about 0.019%. General study points: Whatever favoring of shorter templates PCR might show would apply equally to patients and controls.

Note on this clone: Its antigen is not identified.

Every sorted population was more than 98% pure. V gene TRBV6-5 combines with J gene TRBJ2-7; weak D call: TRBD1 (6 bases). The sample taken for sequencing was naive CD4+ T cells from blood. This clonotype was sampled from a woman under 30 in good health. The CDR3 DNA follows: TGTGCCAGCAGCTCCTGGACAGCGAGCTACGAGCAGTACTTC. This encodes CASSSWTASYEQYF.